The sequence of this T cell receptor beta chain was determined in a study of blood T cell repertoires in COVID-19. Study summary: The United States, Italy and Spain provided the acute and convalescent COVID-19 samples. PBMCs, B-cell-depleted T cells, or T cells provided the cDNA or gDNA that made up the material.

The authors' processing: Reference gene primer amplification gave nucleated cell count estimates. The repertoire was sequenced with immunoSEQ multiplex PCR; TCRdb's copy has only in-frame clones and lacks some. V and J calls and clone size are copied from that table; D and trimming were computed from the DNA. The table has about 300,000 clones, roughly 82% seen once. This clone turned up a few times. Germline CDR1 is KGHDR and CDR2 is SFDVKD. Germline trimming cut 6 bases from V and 4 bases from J; bases unmatched to any gene: 3. The CDR3 runs 14 residues. The rearrangement links TRBV24-1 to TRBJ2-7; 12 bases are a match to TRBD2. What was sequenced was peripheral blood. The TCR was taken from a woman aged 45-65 years with acute or convalescent COVID-19. The CDR3 region has the DNA TGTGCCACCAGTAGCACTAGCGGGAGGTACGAGCAGTACTTC. Translating it yields CATSSTSGRYEQYF.